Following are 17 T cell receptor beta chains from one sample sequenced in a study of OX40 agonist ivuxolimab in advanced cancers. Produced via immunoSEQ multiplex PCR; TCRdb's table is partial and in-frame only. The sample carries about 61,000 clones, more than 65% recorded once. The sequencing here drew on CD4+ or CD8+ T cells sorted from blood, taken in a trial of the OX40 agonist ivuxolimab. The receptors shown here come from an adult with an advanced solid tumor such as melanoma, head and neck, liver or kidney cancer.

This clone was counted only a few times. This CDR3 is CAISESRGGLGTDTQYF. In nucleotides, the CDR3 is TGTGCCATCAGTGAGTCTCGAGGGGGACTAGGCACAGATACGCAGTATTTT. The chain recombines TRBV10-3 with TRBJ2-3, with TRBD2 matching over 8 bases. V gave up 0 bases and J gave up 1 base; unmatched junction bases: 6. The CDR3 is 17 amino acids. From germline, CDR1 is ENHRY and CDR2 SYGVKD.

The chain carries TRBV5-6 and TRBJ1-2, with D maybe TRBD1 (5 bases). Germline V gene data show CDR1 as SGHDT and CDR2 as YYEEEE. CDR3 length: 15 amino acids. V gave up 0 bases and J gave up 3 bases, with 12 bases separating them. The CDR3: CASSLGPTVDYGYTF. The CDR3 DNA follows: TGTGCCAGCAGCTTGGGCCCGACAGTGGACTATGGCTACACCTTC.

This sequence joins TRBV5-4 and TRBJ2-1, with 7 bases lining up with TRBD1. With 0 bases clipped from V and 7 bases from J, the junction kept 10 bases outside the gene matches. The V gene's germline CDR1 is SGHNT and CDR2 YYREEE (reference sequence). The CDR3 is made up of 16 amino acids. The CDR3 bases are TGTGCCAGCAGCTTGGCGTTCCAGGGGGTGAGAAATGAGCAGTTCTTC. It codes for CASSLAFQGVRNEQFF.

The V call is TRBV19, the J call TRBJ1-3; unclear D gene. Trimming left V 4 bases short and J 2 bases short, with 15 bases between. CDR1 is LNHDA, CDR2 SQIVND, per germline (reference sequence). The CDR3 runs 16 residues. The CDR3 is CASSNYGGGTGNTIYF. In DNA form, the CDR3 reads TGTGCCAGTAGTAATTACGGAGGAGGGACTGGAAACACCATATATTTT.

CDR3 residues: CASSQPDSSYEQYF. CDR3 nucleotide sequence: TGTGCCAGCAGTCAACCCGACTCCTCCTACGAGCAGTACTTC. The chain links TRBV28 to TRBJ2-7; no clear D gene. Per germline, CDR1 MDHEN and CDR2 SYDVKM. The length of the CDR3 is 14 residues. V was clipped by 5 bases and J by 0 bases, with 11 bases between them.

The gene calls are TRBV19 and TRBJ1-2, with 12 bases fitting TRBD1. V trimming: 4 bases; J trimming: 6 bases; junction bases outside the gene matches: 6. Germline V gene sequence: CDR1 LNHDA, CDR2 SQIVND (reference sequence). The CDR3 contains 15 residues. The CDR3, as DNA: TGTGCCAGTAGTACCGGGACAGGGGGCCCGGATGGCTACACCTTC. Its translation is CASSTGTGGPDGYTF.

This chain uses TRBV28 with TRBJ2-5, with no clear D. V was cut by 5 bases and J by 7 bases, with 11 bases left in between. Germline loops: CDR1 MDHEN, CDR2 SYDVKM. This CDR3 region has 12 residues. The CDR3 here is CASSADRTTQYF. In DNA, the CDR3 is TGTGCCAGCAGTGCGGACCGGACGACCCAGTACTTC.

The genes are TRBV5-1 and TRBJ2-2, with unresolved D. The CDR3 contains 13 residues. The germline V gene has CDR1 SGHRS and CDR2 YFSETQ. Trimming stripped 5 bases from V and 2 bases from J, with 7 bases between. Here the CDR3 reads CASRDGNTGELFF. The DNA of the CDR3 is TGCGCCAGCAGGGACGGAAACACCGGGGAGCTGTTTTTT.

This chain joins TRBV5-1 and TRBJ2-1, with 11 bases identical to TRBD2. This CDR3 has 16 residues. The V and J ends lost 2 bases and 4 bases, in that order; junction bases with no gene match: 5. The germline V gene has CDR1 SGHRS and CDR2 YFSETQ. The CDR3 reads CASSLETSGGYNEQFF. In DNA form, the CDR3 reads TGCGCCAGCAGCTTAGAAACTAGCGGGGGTTACAATGAGCAGTTCTTC.

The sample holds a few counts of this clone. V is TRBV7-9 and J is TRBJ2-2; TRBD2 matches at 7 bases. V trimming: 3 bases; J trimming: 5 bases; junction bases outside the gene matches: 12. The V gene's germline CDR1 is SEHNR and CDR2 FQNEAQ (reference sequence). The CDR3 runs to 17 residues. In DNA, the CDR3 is TGTGCCAGCAGCTTCGGCCTAGCGGAGCCGGGAACCGGGGAGCTGTTTTTT. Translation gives CASSFGLAEPGTGELFF.

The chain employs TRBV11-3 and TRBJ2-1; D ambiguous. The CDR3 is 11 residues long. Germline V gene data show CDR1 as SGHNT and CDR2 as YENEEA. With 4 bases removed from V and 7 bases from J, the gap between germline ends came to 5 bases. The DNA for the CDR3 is TGTGCCAGCAGCTCCCTTAATGAGCAGTTCTTC. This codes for CASSSLNEQFF.

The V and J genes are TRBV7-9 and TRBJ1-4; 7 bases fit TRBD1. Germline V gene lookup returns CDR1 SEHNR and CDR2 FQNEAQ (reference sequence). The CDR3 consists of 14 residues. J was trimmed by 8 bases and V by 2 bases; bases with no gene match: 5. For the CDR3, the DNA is TGTGCCAGCAGCTTACTAGGACAGGAAGAAAAACTGTTTTTT. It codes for CASSLLGQEEKLFF.

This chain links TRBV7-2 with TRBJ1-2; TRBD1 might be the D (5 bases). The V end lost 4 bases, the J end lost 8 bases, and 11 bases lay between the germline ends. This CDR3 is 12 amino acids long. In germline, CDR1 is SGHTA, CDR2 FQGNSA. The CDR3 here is CASSWQGGGYTF. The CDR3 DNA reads TGTGCCAGCAGCTGGCAGGGAGGCGGCTACACCTTC.

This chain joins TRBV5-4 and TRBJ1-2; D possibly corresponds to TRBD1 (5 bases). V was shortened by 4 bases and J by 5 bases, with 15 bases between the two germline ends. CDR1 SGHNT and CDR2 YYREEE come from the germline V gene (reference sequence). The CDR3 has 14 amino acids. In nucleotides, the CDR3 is TGTGCCAGCAGCCTGCCGGGACGGGATTATGGCTACACCTTC. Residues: CASSLPGRDYGYTF. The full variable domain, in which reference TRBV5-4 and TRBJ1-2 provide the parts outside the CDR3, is ETGVTQSPTHLIKTRGQQVTLRCSSQSGHNTVSWYQQALGQGPQFIFQYYREEENGRGNFPPRFSGLQFPNYSSELNVNALELDDSALYLCASSLPGRDYGYTFGSGTRLTVV.

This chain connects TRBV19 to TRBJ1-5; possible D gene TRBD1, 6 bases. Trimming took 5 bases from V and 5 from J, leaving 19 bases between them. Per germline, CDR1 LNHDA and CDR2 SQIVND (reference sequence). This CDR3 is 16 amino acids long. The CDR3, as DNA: TGTGCCAGTAGTCTCCGGGCCTCAGGGGACCATCAGCCCCAGCATTTT. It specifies CASSLRASGDHQPQHF. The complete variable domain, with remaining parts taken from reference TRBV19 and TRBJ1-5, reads DGGITQSPKYLFRKEGQNVTLSCEQNLNHDAMYWYRQDPGQGLRLIYYSQIVNDFQKGDIAEGYSVSREKKESFPLTVTSAQKNPTAFYLCASSLRASGDHQPQHFGDGTRLSIL.

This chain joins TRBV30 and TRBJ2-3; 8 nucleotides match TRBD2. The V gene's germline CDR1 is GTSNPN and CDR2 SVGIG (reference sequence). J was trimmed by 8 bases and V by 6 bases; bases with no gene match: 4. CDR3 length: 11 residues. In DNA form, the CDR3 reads TGTGCCTGCCCCAGCGGGGGTACGCAGTATTTT. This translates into CACPSGGTQYF. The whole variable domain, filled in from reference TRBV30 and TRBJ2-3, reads SQTIHQWPATLVQPVGSPLSLECTVEGTSNPNLYWYRQAAGRGLQLLFYSVGIGQISSEVPQNLSASRPQDRQFILSSKKLLLSDSGFYLCACPSGGTQYFGPGTRLTVL.

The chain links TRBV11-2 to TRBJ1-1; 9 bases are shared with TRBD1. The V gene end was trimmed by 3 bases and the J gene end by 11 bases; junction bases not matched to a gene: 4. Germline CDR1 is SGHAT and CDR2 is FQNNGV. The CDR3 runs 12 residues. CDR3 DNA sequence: TGTGCCAGCAGCTTTTACAGGGGGCACGCTTTCTTT. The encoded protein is CASSFYRGHAFF.